The 10 T cell receptor beta chains presented below share a single source sample, sequenced in a study of blood T cell repertoires in COVID-19. Some clones are missing from TCRdb's copy, which holds only in-frame ones; the method was immunoSEQ multiplex PCR. The sample records approximately 150,000 clones, more than 65% being singletons. The specimen sequenced was peripheral blood. These receptors were obtained from an older woman with COVID-19, enrolled during active disease.

J is TRBJ2-2 and V is TRBV11-1; 8 bases align to TRBD1. The trim removed 5 bases at V and 5 bases at J, leaving 10 bases unmatched. The CDR3 runs 16 residues. Germline loops: CDR1 SGHAT, CDR2 FQDESV (reference sequence). The DNA of the CDR3 is TGTGCCAGCAGCCTCCCAGGGGGCCGGTTAACCGGGGAGCTGTTTTTT. It encodes CASSLPGGRLTGELFF. The full variable domain, rest sourced from reference TRBV11-1 and TRBJ2-2, is EAEVAQSPRYKITEKSQAVAFWCDPISGHATLYWYRQILGQGPELLVQFQDESVVDDSQLPKDRFSAERLKGVDSTLKIQPAELGDSAMYLCASSLPGGRLTGELFFGEGSRLTVL.

The chain combines TRBV11-1 with TRBJ2-2; 16 positions match TRBD2. Trimming at V came to 5 bases and at J to 7 bases, leaving 4 bases not matched to a gene. The CDR3 length is 16 residues. Germline CDR1 reads SGHAT; CDR2 reads FQDESV (reference sequence). The CDR3: CASSGTSGRAYGELFF. CDR3 nucleotides: TGTGCCAGCAGCGGGACTAGCGGGAGGGCCTACGGGGAGCTGTTTTTT.

The chain recombines TRBV19 with TRBJ2-3, with TRBD2 as a possible D gene (6 bases). The V end was cut by 2 bases, the J end by 0 bases, with 12 bases between. CDR3 size: 16 residues. Germline-derived CDR1 and CDR2 are LNHDA and SQIVND (reference sequence). CDR3 loop: CASSIRSSASTDTQYF. Written as DNA, the CDR3 is TGTGCCAGTAGTATAAGATCTAGCGCGAGCACAGATACGCAGTATTTT.

This clone was counted a single time. This chain connects TRBV6-1 to TRBJ1-6; D uncertain. Per the germline V gene, CDR1 is MNHNS and CDR2 is SASEGT. V lost 4 bases and J 9 bases, leaving 19 bases between the germline ends. The CDR3 has 16 residues. The CDR3 here is CASSGPAGPQSSPLHF. The CDR3 bases are TGTGCCAGCAGTGGCCCCGCGGGCCCCCAGTCTTCACCCCTCCACTTT.

V and J are TRBV20-1 and TRBJ1-3; D uncertain. V was pared by 4 bases and J by 3 bases, with 4 bases between. Germline assignment: CDR1 DFQATT and CDR2 SNEGSKA (reference sequence). CDR3 length: 11 residues. Written as DNA, the CDR3 is TGCAGTGCTATACTTGGAAACACCATATATTTT. It specifies CSAILGNTIYF.

CDR3 nucleotide sequence: TGTGCCAGCAGCGCTAGCGGGACAACGAACACCGGGGAGCTGTTTTTT. It yields the protein CASSASGTTNTGELFF. V is TRBV11-3 and J is TRBJ2-2; 9 nucleotides agree with TRBD2. The V gene's germline CDR1 is SGHNT and CDR2 YENEEA. J lost 0 bases, V lost 5 bases, and 4 bases had no gene match. The CDR3 consists of 16 residues.

This chain connects TRBV6-5 to TRBJ2-5; perhaps TRBD2 as D (7 bases). Germline values: CDR1 MNHEY, CDR2 SVGAGI. The CDR3 length is 13 residues. V shed 7 bases and J shed 3 bases, with 12 bases lying between them. CDR3 sequence: CASTQGGEETQYF. The DNA for the CDR3 is TGTGCCAGCACACAGGGAGGGGAAGAGACCCAGTACTTC.

This chain uses TRBV10-3 with TRBJ2-1, with 8 bases lining up with TRBD1. Germline-derived CDR1 and CDR2 are ENHRY and SYGVKD. CDR3 length equals 14 residues. The trim removed 9 bases at V and 6 bases at J, leaving 10 bases unmatched. For the CDR3, the DNA is TGTGCCATTCAGGGACAGGAGGGGTTCAATGAGCAGTTCTTC. Translation: CAIQGQEGFNEQFF.

The chain couples TRBV14 to TRBJ2-1, with D perhaps TRBD1 (5 bases). The CDR3 is made up of 14 amino acids. Germline V CDR1 and CDR2: SGHDN, FVKESK. V was pared by 3 bases and J by 4 bases, with 10 bases between. In nucleotides, the CDR3 is TGTGCCAGCAGCCAGGTTCAGGGATACAATGAGCAGTTCTTC. Its translation is CASSQVQGYNEQFF. Together with reference TRBV14 and TRBJ2-1, the CDR3 gives the full variable domain: EAGVTQFPSHSVIEKGQTVTLRCDPISGHDNLYWYRRVMGKEIKFLLHFVKESKQDESGMPNNRFLAERTGGTYSTLKVQPAELEDSGVYFCASSQVQGYNEQFFGPGTRLTVL.

V usage is TRBV2 and J usage is TRBJ1-3; D is unclear. Trimming shortened V by 2 bases and J by 4 bases, and 3 bases separated the two germline ends. The CDR3 spans 12 residues. Looked up from germline, CDR1 is SNHLY and CDR2 is FYNNEI. As DNA, the CDR3 is TGTGCCAGCAGTGAACGGGGAAACACCATATATTTT. The encoded protein is CASSERGNTIYF.